The present entry profiles one TCR beta chain with its context. The antigen is not known. Profiling relied on immunoSEQ multiplex PCR, and the TCRdb table lists in-frame clones only, not all of them. The sample shows around 7,900 clones, around 98% of them seen only once. This entry is derived from a study of naive CD8 T cells in extremely preterm neonates. Peripheral blood came from healthy roughly 16-60 month-old surgical children and healthy nonsmoking adults. With V trimmed by 4 bases and J by 1 base, 9 bases remained unmatched. The germline V gene has CDR1 SGHNT and CDR2 YYREEE (reference sequence). The CDR3 consists of 18 residues. The study, taken as a whole, reports: Preterm neonate repertoires were significantly less rich by iChao1 than others. Relative to older groups, preterm infants had shorter, less trimmed CDR3s with fewer N additions.

Sequencing was carried out using naive CD8+ T cells from blood. The receptor comes from a human donor in good health. The genes are TRBV5-4 and TRBJ2-3, with 13 bases lining up with TRBD2. CDR3 residues: CASSELAGGRVGTDTQYF. The CDR3 nucleotides are TGTGCCAGCAGCGAACTAGCGGGGGGGAGAGTAGGCACAGATACGCAGTATTTT.